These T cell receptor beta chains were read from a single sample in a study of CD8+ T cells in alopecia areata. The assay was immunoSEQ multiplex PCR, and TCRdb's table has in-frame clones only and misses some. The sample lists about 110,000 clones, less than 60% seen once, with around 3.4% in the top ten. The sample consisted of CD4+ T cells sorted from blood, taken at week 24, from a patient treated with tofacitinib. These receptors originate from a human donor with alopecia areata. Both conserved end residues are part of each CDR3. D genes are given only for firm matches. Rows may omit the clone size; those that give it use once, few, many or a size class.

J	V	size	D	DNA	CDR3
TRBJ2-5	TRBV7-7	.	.	TGTGCTAGCAGCTTGGGTCGAAGCTTTCAGGAGACCCAGTACTTC	CASSLGRSFQETQYF
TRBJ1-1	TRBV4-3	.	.	TGCGCCAGCAGCCAAGAAAATAGGGGAAACACTGAAGCTTTCTTT	CASSQENRGNTEAFF
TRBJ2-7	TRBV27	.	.	TGTGCCAGCAGTCCCCCGGTGCCGGGTGCCGAGCAGTACTTC	CASSPPVPGAEQYF
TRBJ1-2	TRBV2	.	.	TGTGCAACCGCACGGCGGCCGAACTATGGCTACACCTTC	CATARRPNYGYTF
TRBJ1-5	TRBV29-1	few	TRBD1	TGCAGCGTCGAGGGACAGAGCCCCAATCAGCCCCAGCATTTT	CSVEGQSPNQPQHF
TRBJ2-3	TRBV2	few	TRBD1	TGTGCCAGCAGTGATGCCGGGACAGGGGAGACAGATACGCAGTATTTT	CASSDAGTGETDTQYF
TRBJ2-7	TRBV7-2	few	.	TGTGCCAGCAGCCCAGTGCAGGGGAATGTAATCTACGAGCAGTACTTC	CASSPVQGNVIYEQYF
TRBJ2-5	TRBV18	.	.	TGTGCCAGCTCACCGCAAGAGACCCAGTACTTC	CASSPQETQYF
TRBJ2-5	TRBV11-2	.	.	TGTGCCAGCAGCTTAGATCTGACGGACCAGTACTTC	CASSLDLTDQYF
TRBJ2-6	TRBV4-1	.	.	TGCGCCAGCAGCCCTGGACCCTTCTCTGGGGCCAACGTCCTGACTTTC	CASSPGPFSGANVLTF
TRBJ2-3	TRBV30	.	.	TGTGCCTGGAAATCGACAGGACGCACAGATACGCAGTATTTT	CAWKSTGRTDTQYF
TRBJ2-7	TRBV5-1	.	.	TGCGCCAGCAGCTTGGGCTCGTCGGGGGAGCAGTACTTC	CASSLGSSGEQYF
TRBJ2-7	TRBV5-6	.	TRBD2	TGTGCCAGCAGCGAAGGAGCGGGGGTTGCCTACGAGCAGTACTTC	CASSEGAGVAYEQYF
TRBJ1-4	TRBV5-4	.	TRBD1	TGTGCCAGCAGCTCTGGACAGGGGGGTGAAAAACTGTTTTTT	CASSSGQGGEKLFF
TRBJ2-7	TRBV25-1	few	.	TGTGCCAGCAGGGGGGACACCTCCCACGAGCAGTACTTC	CASRGDTSHEQYF
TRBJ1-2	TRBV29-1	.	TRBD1	TGCAGCGTGCGGACAGGCCCTAACTATGGCTACACCTTC	CSVRTGPNYGYTF
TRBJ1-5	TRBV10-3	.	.	TGTGCCATCAGTGAGGGGCAGGCCAATCAGCCCCAGCATTTT	CAISEGQANQPQHF
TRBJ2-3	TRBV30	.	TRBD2	TGTGCCTGGGGTCACGGCGGGGGAGATACGCAGTATTTT	CAWGHGGGDTQYF
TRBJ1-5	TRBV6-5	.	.	TGTGCCAGCAGTTACTCGAGCCGGGGCCATCAGCCCCAGCATTTT	CASSYSSRGHQPQHF
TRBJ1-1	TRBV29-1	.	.	TGCAGCGTTGCTCGGCAGAGAAACACTGAAGCTTTCTTT	CSVARQRNTEAFF
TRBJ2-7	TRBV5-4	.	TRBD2	TGTGCCAGCAAGCCGGGACGGGGAGGGCACGAGCAGTACTTC	CASKPGRGGHEQYF
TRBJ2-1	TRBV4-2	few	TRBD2	TGTGCCAGCAGCCAGGGTTTCGGCGGGGGTTCCTACAATGAGCAGTTCTTC	CASSQGFGGGSYNEQFF
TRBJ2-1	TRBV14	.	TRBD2	TGTGCCAGCAGCCGCGCGGGGCGGGGGGGCAGCAATGAGCAGTTCTTC	CASSRAGRGGSNEQFF
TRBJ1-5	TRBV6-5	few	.	TGTGCCAGCAGGGAGGGGAATCAGCCCCAGCATTTT	CASREGNQPQHF
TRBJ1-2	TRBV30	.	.	TGTGCCTGGCAAAGAACGGGTGGCTACACCTTC	CAWQRTGGYTF
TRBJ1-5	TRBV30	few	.	TGTGCCTGGAGTGGGGGCCTTGCCAATCAGCCCCAGCATTTT	CAWSGGLANQPQHF
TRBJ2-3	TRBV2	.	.	TGTGCCAGCAGAAGGCTGGGGGATACGCAGTATTTT	CASRRLGDTQYF
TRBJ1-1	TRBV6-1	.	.	TGTGCCAGCAGTGAAGGGGGGTCGAACACTGAAGCTTTCTTT	CASSEGGSNTEAFF
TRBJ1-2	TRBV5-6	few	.	TGTGCCAGCAGCAACCAACAGGGCGGGAACTATGGCTACACCTTC	CASSNQQGGNYGYTF
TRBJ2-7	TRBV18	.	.	TGTGCCAGCTCTGAGGGGTCTCAATCCTACGAGCAGTACTTC	CASSEGSQSYEQYF
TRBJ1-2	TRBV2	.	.	TGTGCCAGCAGTGAATGGGAGGGGAGCACCTATGGCTACACCTTC	CASSEWEGSTYGYTF
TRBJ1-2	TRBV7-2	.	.	TGTGCCAGCAGCCCCCAGGGCTATGGCTACACCTTC	CASSPQGYGYTF
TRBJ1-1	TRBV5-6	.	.	TGTGCCAGCAGCGGGACACCGGGACTCCGGACAACTGAAGCTTTCTTT	CASSGTPGLRTTEAFF
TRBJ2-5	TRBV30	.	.	TGTGCCTGGACTACCGAAGAGACCCAGTACTTC	CAWTTEETQYF
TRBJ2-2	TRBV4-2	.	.	TGTGCCAGCAGCCAAGGGGGGGCAAACACCGGGGAGCTGTTTTTT	CASSQGGANTGELFF